This passage covers 10 T cell receptor beta chains from one sample sequenced in a study of blood T cells in healthy people across ages. A sample-barcoded 5' primer and a J-beta primer mix were used in a second PCR of roughly 7 to 12 cycles. MiXCR was run by TCRdb on the 5' RACE reads, yielding one entry per CDR3 protein. This table holds more than 1,400,000 distinct CDR3 sequences, 42% found once. Sample: blood. The receptors come from a woman between 18 and 30 years old in good health.

The V and J genes are TRBV27 and TRBJ1-1; D gene ambiguous. Per germline, CDR1 MNHEY and CDR2 SMNVEV (reference sequence). This CDR3 has 13 amino acids. The V end was cut by 5 bases, the J end by 5 bases, with 12 bases between. CDR3 sequence reads: CASSVFGWTEAFF. In DNA, the CDR3 is TGTGCCAGCAGTGTATTCGGGTGGACTGAAGCTTTCTTT.

The rearrangement uses TRBV11-2 and TRBJ2-7; D tentatively fits TRBD1 or TRBD2 (5 bases each). Germline assignment: CDR1 SGHAT and CDR2 FQNNGV. This CDR3 has 15 amino acids. The V end was cut by 7 bases, the J end by 3 bases, with 19 bases between. The CDR3 nucleotides read TGTGCCAGCACGGTTCCGGGACCGAACTTCTACGAGCAGTACTTC. This gives the protein CASTVPGPNFYEQYF.

With respect to this clonotype: The junction departs from germline at one end; a sequencing error may be responsible. The CDR3 region is CASSWFSGNTTYF. The CDR3 DNA sequence: TGTGCCAGCAGCTGGTTTTCTGGAAACACCACATATTTT. The chain is built from TRBV12-3 or TRBV12-4 and TRBJ1-3; no clear D. The CDR3 has 13 residues.

V gene TRBV4-2 combines with J gene TRBJ2-3; 12 bases line up with TRBD2. V was pared by 2 bases and J by 4 bases, with 4 bases of the junction left unmatched. Per the germline V gene, CDR1 is LGHNA and CDR2 is YNFKEQ. CDR3 length: 16 amino acids. The CDR3 DNA sequence: TGTGCCAGCAGCCAACGTCTAGCGGGAGGGTCAGATACGCAGTATTTT. Its translation is CASSQRLAGGSDTQYF.

The V and J genes are TRBV25-1 and TRBJ2-5; TRBD1 aligns across 7 bases. This CDR3 is 15 amino acids long. J was trimmed by 4 bases and V by 8 bases; bases with no gene match: 13. CDR1 MGHDK and CDR2 SYGVNS come from the germline V gene. CDR3 sequence (DNA): TGTGCCAGCCGCCCTACCGGACAGGTACGAGAGACCCAGTACTTC. Translating it yields CASRPTGQVRETQYF.

The J gene is TRBJ2-1, the V gene TRBV20-1, with D possibly being TRBD2 (6 bases). This CDR3 spans 15 amino acids. The germline V and J ends were trimmed by 0 bases and 8 bases, with 17 bases remaining between them. In germline, CDR1 is DFQATT, CDR2 SNEGSKA (reference sequence). DNA for the CDR3: TGCAGTGCTAGAGATTCCGGGACTCCTCGCGATGAGCAGTTCTTC. Its protein is CSARDSGTPRDEQFF.

The chain is built from TRBV21-1 and TRBJ2-1; TRBD1 reflects the table's D call only, with no check against the DNA. TRBV21-1 is listed as a pseudogene. There are 16 residues in the CDR3. This chain's CDR3 is CASSLPTTPTDNEQFF. DNA of the CDR3: TGTGCCAGCAGCCTCCCAACAACCCCCACCGACAATGAGCAGTTCTTC.

The J gene is TRBJ2-3, the V gene TRBV27; D is perhaps TRBD2 (5 bases). There are 14 residues in the CDR3. CDR1 and CDR2 from the germline V gene are MNHEY and SMNVEV (reference sequence). V lost 4 bases to trimming and J lost 6 bases, with 14 bases between them. CDR3 in amino acids: CASSSPARGDTQYF. CDR3 coding DNA: TGTGCCAGCAGTTCCCCCGCTCGCGGGGATACGCAGTATTTT.

This clonotype appeared once. The rearrangement uses TRBV28 and TRBJ1-4; D not resolved. V shed 5 bases and J shed 1 base, with 8 bases lying between them. Germline CDR1 reads MDHEN; CDR2 reads SYDVKM. The CDR3 has 14 residues. The CDR3 coding sequence is TGTGCCAGCAGTGTAGGGTTAACTAATGAAAAACTGTTTTTT. Translation gives CASSVGLTNEKLFF.

This chain joins TRBV27 and TRBJ2-6; D perhaps matches TRBD1 (5 bases). CDR3 length: 15 residues. V was shortened by 2 bases and J by 2 bases, with 7 bases between the two germline ends. Per the germline V gene, CDR1 is MNHEY and CDR2 is SMNVEV (reference sequence). For the CDR3, the DNA is TGTGCCAGCAGTTTACGCAGGGCTGGGGCCAACGTCCTGACTTTC. Protein product: CASSLRRAGANVLTF.